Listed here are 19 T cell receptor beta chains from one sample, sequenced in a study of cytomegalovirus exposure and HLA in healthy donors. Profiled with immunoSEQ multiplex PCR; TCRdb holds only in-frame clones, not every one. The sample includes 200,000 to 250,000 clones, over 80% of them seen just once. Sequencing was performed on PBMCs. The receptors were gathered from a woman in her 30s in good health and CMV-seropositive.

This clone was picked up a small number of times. The CDR3 bases are TGTGCCAGCAGTCAAGGACAGCCCTATGGCTACACCTTC. Its translation is CASSQGQPYGYTF. The rearrangement links TRBV28 to TRBJ1-2, with D maybe TRBD1 (6 bases). The CDR3 sequence is 13 residues long. From germline, CDR1 is MDHEN and CDR2 SYDVKM. Deletions cut 5 bases from V and 4 bases from J, with 11 bases between.

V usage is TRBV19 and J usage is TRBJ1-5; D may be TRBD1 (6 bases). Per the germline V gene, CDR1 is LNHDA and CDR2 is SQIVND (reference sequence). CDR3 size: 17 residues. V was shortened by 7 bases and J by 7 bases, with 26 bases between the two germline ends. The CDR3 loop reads CASTYSGTSNGGQPQHF. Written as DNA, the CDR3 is TGTGCCAGTACCTATTCCGGGACATCCAACGGGGGGCAGCCCCAGCATTTT.

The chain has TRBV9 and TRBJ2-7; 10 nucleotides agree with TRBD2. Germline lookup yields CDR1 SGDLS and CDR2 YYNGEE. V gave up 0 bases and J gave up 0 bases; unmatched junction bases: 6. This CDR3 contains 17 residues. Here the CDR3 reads CASSVGLAGVLSYEQYF. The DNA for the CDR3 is TGTGCCAGCAGCGTAGGGCTAGCGGGAGTCCTCTCCTACGAGCAGTACTTC.

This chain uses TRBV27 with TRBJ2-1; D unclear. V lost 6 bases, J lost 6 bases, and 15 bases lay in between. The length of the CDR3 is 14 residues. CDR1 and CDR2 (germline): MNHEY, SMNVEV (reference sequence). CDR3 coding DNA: TGTGCCAGCAGCCCCCAAAGGATACCCAATGAGCAGTTCTTC. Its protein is CASSPQRIPNEQFF.

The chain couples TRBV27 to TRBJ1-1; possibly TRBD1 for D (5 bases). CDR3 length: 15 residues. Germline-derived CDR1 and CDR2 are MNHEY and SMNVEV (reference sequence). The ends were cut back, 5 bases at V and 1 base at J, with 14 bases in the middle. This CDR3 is CASSPPAGKNTEAFF. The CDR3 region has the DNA TGTGCCAGCAGTCCCCCGGCAGGGAAGAACACTGAAGCTTTCTTT.

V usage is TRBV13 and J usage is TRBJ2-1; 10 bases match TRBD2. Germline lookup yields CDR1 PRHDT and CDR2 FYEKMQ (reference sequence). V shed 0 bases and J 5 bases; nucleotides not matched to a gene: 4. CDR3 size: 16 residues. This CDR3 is CASSLGTSGSNNEQFF. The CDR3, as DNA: TGTGCCAGCAGCTTAGGGACTAGCGGGTCGAACAATGAGCAGTTCTTC.

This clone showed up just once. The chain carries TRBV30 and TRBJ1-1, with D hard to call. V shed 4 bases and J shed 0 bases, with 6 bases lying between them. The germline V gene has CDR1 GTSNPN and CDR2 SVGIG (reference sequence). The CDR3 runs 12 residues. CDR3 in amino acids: CAWNIMNTEAFF. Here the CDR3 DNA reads TGTGCCTGGAATATCATGAACACTGAAGCTTTCTTT.

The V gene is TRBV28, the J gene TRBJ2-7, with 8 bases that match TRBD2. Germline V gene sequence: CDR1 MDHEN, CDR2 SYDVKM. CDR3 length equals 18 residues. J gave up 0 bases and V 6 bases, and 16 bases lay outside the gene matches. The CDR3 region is CASSHQSAGGTTSYEQYF. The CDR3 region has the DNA TGTGCCAGCAGCCACCAGTCGGCGGGGGGAACCACCTCCTACGAGCAGTACTTC.

The CDR3 region is CASSWDRGNYEQYF. Written as DNA, the CDR3 is TGTGCCAGCAGCTGGGACAGGGGGAATTACGAGCAGTACTTC. The chain couples TRBV7-2 to TRBJ2-7; 11 positions match TRBD1. The V gene's germline CDR1 is SGHTA and CDR2 FQGNSA. CDR3 length equals 14 residues. Trimming cost V 4 bases and J 4 bases; bases outside gene matches: 3.

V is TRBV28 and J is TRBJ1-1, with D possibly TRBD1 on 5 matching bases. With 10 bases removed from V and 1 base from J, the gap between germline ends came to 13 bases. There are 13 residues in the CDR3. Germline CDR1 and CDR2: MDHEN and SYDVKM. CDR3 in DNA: TGTGCCACCGAACCAGGGCGGAACACTGAAGCTTTCTTT. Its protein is CATEPGRNTEAFF. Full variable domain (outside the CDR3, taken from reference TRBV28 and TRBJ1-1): DVKVTQSSRYLVKRTGEKVFLECVQDMDHENMFWYRQDPGLGLRLIYFSYDVKMKEKGDIPEGYSVSREKKERFSLILESASTNQTSMYLCATEPGRNTEAFFGQGTRLTVV.

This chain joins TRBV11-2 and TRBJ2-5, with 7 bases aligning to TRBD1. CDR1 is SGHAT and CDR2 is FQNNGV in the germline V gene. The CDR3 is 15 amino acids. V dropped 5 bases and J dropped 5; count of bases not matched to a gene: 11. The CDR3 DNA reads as TGTGCCAGCAGCACGCGAAACAGGGGATCGGAGACCCAGTACTTC. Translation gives CASSTRNRGSETQYF.

The DNA for the CDR3 is TGCAGCGCCCAGGTCAGCGCCTACGAGCAGTACTTC. Amino acid sequence: CSAQVSAYEQYF. The gene calls are TRBV29-1 and TRBJ2-7; D remains unclear. V lost 7 bases and J 2 bases, leaving 12 bases between the germline ends. Germline loops: CDR1 SQVTM, CDR2 ANQGSEA. CDR3 length equals 12 residues.

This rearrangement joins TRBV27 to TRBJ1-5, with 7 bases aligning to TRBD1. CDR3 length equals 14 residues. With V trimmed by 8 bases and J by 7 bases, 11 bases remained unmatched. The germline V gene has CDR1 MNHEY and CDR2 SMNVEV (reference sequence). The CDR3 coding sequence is TGTGCCAGCGCACAGGGGCCTCCAATACAGCCCCAGCATTTT. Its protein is CASAQGPPIQPQHF.

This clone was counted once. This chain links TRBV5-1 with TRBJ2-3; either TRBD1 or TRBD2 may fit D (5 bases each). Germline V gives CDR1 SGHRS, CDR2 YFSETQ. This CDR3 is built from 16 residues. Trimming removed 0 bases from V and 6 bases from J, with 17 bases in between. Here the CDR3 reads CASSLVGREHGDTQYF. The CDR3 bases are TGCGCCAGCAGCTTGGTTGGCAGGGAGCACGGGGATACGCAGTATTTT.

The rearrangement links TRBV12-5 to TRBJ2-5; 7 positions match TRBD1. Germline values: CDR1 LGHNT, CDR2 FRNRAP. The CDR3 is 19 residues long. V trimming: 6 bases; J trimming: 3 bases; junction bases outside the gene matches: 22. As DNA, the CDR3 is TGTGCTAGTGGCTGGGACAGAAGTGAATTATATGGGACAGAAGAGACCCAGTACTTC. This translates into CASGWDRSELYGTEETQYF.

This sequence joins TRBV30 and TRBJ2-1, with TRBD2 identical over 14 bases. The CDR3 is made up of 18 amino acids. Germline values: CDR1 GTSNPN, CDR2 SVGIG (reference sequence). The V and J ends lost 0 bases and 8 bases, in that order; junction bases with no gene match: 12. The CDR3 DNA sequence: TGTGCCTGGAGTGTACCCCATAGACTAGCGGGAGGGCGCGATGAGCAGTTCTTC. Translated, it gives CAWSVPHRLAGGRDEQFF.

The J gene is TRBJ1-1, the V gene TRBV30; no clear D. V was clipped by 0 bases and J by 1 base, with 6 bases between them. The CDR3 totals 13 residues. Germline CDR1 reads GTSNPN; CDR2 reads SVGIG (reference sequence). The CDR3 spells CAWSVRENTEAFF. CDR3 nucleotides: TGTGCCTGGAGTGTTAGGGAGAACACTGAAGCTTTCTTT. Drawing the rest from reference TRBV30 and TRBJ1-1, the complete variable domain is SQTIHQWPATLVQPVGSPLSLECTVEGTSNPNLYWYRQAAGRGLQLLFYSVGIGQISSEVPQNLSASRPQDRQFILSSKKLLLSDSGFYLCAWSVRENTEAFFGQGTRLTVV.

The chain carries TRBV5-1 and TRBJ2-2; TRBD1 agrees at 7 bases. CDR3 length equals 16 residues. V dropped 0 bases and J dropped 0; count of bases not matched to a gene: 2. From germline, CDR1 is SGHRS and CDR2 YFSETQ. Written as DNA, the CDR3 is TGCGCCAGCAGCTTGGGTGGGACAGCGAACACCGGGGAGCTGTTTTTT. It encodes CASSLGGTANTGELFF.

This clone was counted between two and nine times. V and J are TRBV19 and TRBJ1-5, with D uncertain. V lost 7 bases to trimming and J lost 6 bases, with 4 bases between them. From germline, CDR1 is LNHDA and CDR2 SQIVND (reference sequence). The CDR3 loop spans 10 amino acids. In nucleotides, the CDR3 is TGTGCCAGTATTGGTCAGCCCCAGCATTTT. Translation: CASIGQPQHF.